This T cell receptor (beta chain) was captured by sequencing in a study of T cell responses to AZD1222 COVID-19 vaccine. Study-wide results and caveats: Most donors were white British, females outnumbered males, and clonal diversity was possibly underestimated. No repertoire was sampled before or during the peak T cell response, only after it. Close to half of spike-specific TCRs reportedly recognize unmutated variant regions. Just five to seven AZD1222 recipients tested seropositive at baseline.

The CDR3 runs 15 residues. V shed 5 bases and J 5 bases; nucleotides not matched to a gene: 7. Germline CDR1 is SGHNT and CDR2 is YENEEA. Points on this clone: The antigen is not known.

Generated by immunoSEQ multiplex PCR, the TCRdb table keeps only in-frame clones and is missing some. The sample holds about 140,000 clones, roughly 89% seen once. The sequences come from peripheral blood, collected 28 days after the second dose of the MenACWY control vaccine. This TCR was recovered from an adult who received the MenACWY meningococcal vaccine as a control. The J gene is TRBJ2-1, the V gene TRBV11-3; TRBD2 matches 9 bases. The CDR3 nucleotides read TGTGCCAGCAGCGCAAGCGGGAGGCCGCACAATGAGCAGTTCTTC. As protein: CASSASGRPHNEQFF.